The 31 T cell receptor beta chains below were found in one sample sequenced in a study of vaccination and CD4 T cells after COVID-19. Cultured CD4+ T cells had their DNA profiled by the Oncomine TCR Beta short-read assay. TCRdb processed the PCR reads anew with MiXCR; each CDR3 protein has one entry. The table shows fewer than 11,000 distinct CDR3 sequences, with roughly 45% occurring only once. Antigens for these TCRs are unknown. Regarding treatment: roughly ten-day PBMC culture with coronavirus spike peptide pools or control peptides (ViraFEST assay). Sequenced input: CD4+ T cells from blood, cultured in vitro. The receptors come from a human donor who had recovered from COVID-19.

This sequence joins TRBV27 and TRBJ2-2, with 10 bases identical to TRBD1. Germline values: CDR1 MNHEY, CDR2 SMNVEV (reference sequence). CDR3 length equals 17 residues. The junction had 10 bases not matched to a gene; V was cut back by 3 bases and J by 6 bases. CDR3 region: CASSFHGRDRGAGELFF. The DNA of the CDR3 is TGTGCCAGCAGTTTCCATGGTAGGGACAGGGGAGCCGGGGAGCTGTTTTTT.

This clonotype was seen a handful of times. The V and J genes are TRBV2 and TRBJ2-2; TRBD1 aligns across 7 bases. J lost 4 bases, V lost 6 bases, and 8 bases had no gene match. Germline values: CDR1 SNHLY, CDR2 FYNNEI. This CDR3 contains 15 residues. Here the CDR3 DNA reads TGTGCCAGCAGAGCCGACAGGGCCGCCACCGGGGAGCTGTTTTTT. It encodes CASRADRAATGELFF.

This clonotype was counted a few times. The rearrangement links TRBV7-2 to TRBJ1-1; D not certain. The CDR3 is made up of 16 amino acids. Germline assignment: CDR1 SGHTA and CDR2 FQGNSA. V lost 1 base and J lost 4, with 16 bases in between. This CDR3 is CASSLEGLGVSTEAFF. The CDR3, as DNA: TGTGCCAGCAGCTTAGAGGGCTTGGGTGTCAGCACTGAAGCTTTCTTT.

The chain uses TRBV7-9 and TRBJ1-1; D not certain. This CDR3 has 15 residues. From germline, CDR1 is SEHNR and CDR2 FQNEAQ (reference sequence). V was pared by 4 bases and J by 0 bases, with 12 bases between. The CDR3 DNA follows: TGTGCCAGCAGCTCACCGACCAAGCTGAACACTGAAGCTTTCTTT. Its protein product is CASSSPTKLNTEAFF.

J is TRBJ2-2 and V is TRBV5-4; 16 positions match TRBD2. Per the germline V gene, CDR1 is SGHNT and CDR2 is YYREEE (reference sequence). The CDR3 extends over 16 amino acids. V gave up 4 bases and J gave up 5 bases; unmatched junction bases: 2. The CDR3 spells CASSGGLAGGTGELFF. For the CDR3, the DNA is TGTGCCAGCAGCGGGGGACTAGCGGGGGGGACCGGGGAGCTGTTTTTT.

This clonotype was observed a handful of times. The chain couples TRBV5-6 to TRBJ1-2, with a possible D match to TRBD1 (6 bases). The length of the CDR3 is 15 residues. Germline assignment: CDR1 SGHDT and CDR2 YYEEEE. The V gene lost 2 bases and the J gene lost 5 bases, with 16 bases spanning the gap. In nucleotides, the CDR3 is TGTGCCAGCAGCTTCCAACAGGGAAGGGGGTATGGCTACACCTTC. Its protein is CASSFQQGRGYGYTF.

This chain joins TRBV4-1 and TRBJ1-2; possibly TRBD1 for D (5 bases). The CDR3 is 15 amino acids. Germline CDR1 and CDR2: MGHRA and YSYEKL. V shed 0 bases and J shed 4 bases, with 12 bases lying between them. The DNA of the CDR3 is TGCGCCAGCAGCCAAGACGGGACGGTCCCCTATGGCTACACCTTC. Protein product: CASSQDGTVPYGYTF.

This clonotype was seen a handful of times. The rearrangement links TRBV12-3 or TRBV12-4 to TRBJ1-2; D is ambiguous. The CDR3 is made up of 15 amino acids. V gave up 5 bases and J gave up 8 bases, with 21 bases separating them. For the CDR3, the DNA is TGTGCCAGCAGTCCAGATCGTAGGGCGGAGAAGGGCTACACCTTC. Protein product: CASSPDRRAEKGYTF.

A few counts support this clonotype. V usage is TRBV24-1 and J usage is TRBJ2-5, with 11 bases lining up with TRBD2. The CDR3 extends over 18 amino acids. Germline lookup yields CDR1 KGHDR and CDR2 SFDVKD. Losses at the gene ends were 10 bases for V and 1 base for J; bases not matched to a gene: 16. CDR3 region: CATVRSFGTSGTQETQYF. For the CDR3, the DNA is TGTGCCACTGTTCGCAGCTTCGGGACTAGCGGCACCCAAGAGACCCAGTACTTC.

The chain couples TRBV27 to TRBJ1-1; D might be TRBD1 (6 bases). The CDR3 length is 14 residues. Germline-derived CDR1 and CDR2 are MNHEY and SMNVEV (reference sequence). V was clipped by 6 bases and J by 4 bases, with 15 bases between them. CDR3 in amino acids: CASSSWGGVTEAFF. The CDR3 DNA is TGTGCCAGCAGCTCGTGGGGGGGCGTCACTGAAGCTTTCTTT.

The chain employs TRBV6-1 and TRBJ1-1, with a possible D match to TRBD1 (5 bases). Germline values: CDR1 MNHNS, CDR2 SASEGT. CDR3 length equals 15 residues. V lost 8 bases and J lost 5, with 21 bases in between. DNA for the CDR3: TGTGCCAGCGGGTCAGGTTCAGGGAGCGTTACTGAAGCTTTCTTT. Its protein is CASGSGSGSVTEAFF.

This chain uses TRBV11-3 with TRBJ2-5, with TRBD1 matching over 8 bases. The CDR3 length is 14 residues. Germline lookup yields CDR1 SGHNT and CDR2 YENEEA. V trimming: 5 bases; J trimming: 5 bases; junction bases outside the gene matches: 7. The CDR3: CASSQQGVGETQYF. The CDR3 DNA follows: TGTGCCAGCAGCCAACAGGGGGTAGGGGAGACCCAGTACTTC.

The genes are TRBV7-2 and TRBJ2-5, with D possibly TRBD2 on 5 matching bases. CDR3 length equals 14 residues. Germline CDR1 and CDR2: SGHTA and FQGNSA. The V and J ends lost 5 bases and 2 bases respectively, with 12 bases between them. The CDR3 loop reads CASSPTRDQETQYF. The CDR3 region has the DNA TGTGCCAGCAGCCCAACCCGGGATCAAGAGACCCAGTACTTC.

The V gene is TRBV20-1, the J gene TRBJ1-3, with D unclear. V dropped 6 bases and J dropped 0 bases, with 6 bases sitting between them. Germline values: CDR1 DFQATT, CDR2 SNEGSKA (reference sequence). The CDR3 consists of 12 residues. The CDR3 here is CSAPSSGNTIYF. CDR3 nucleotides: TGCAGTGCCCCGAGCTCTGGAAACACCATATATTTT.

J is TRBJ1-2 and V is TRBV9; D might be TRBD1 (6 bases). V was cut by 3 bases and J by 6 bases, with 15 bases left in between. There are 14 residues in the CDR3. CDR1 SGDLS and CDR2 YYNGEE come from the germline V gene. The CDR3 is CASSAGQLFNGYTF. The CDR3 nucleotides read TGTGCCAGCAGCGCCGGACAGCTCTTCAATGGCTACACCTTC.

This clonotype occurred a few times. The rearrangement joins TRBV20-1 to TRBJ2-4, with a tentative D call TRBD1 (7 bases). Germline loops: CDR1 DFQATT, CDR2 SNEGSKA (reference sequence). V lost 1 base, J lost 0 bases, and 13 bases lay in between. The CDR3 has 16 amino acids. The CDR3 region is CSARVEGARAKNIQYF. The DNA for the CDR3 is TGCAGTGCTAGAGTGGAGGGGGCGAGAGCCAAAAACATTCAGTACTTC.

This clonotype was seen a few times. The chain couples TRBV7-9 to TRBJ2-7; D uncertain. The length of the CDR3 is 13 residues. V was trimmed by 1 base and J by 3 bases, leaving 7 bases between them. Germline CDR1 is SEHNR and CDR2 is FQNEAQ (reference sequence). This chain's CDR3 is CASSLGGVYEQYF. The CDR3 DNA sequence: TGTGCCAGCAGCTTAGGCGGAGTCTACGAGCAGTACTTC.

In this sample, this clonotype turned up a few times. The V and J genes are TRBV5-4 and TRBJ1-2; tentative D call: TRBD1 (5 bases). V gave up 4 bases and J gave up 7 bases, with 17 bases separating them. The CDR3 totals 14 residues. Germline values: CDR1 SGHNT, CDR2 YYREEE (reference sequence). This CDR3 is CASSLVAGVGGYTF. The CDR3 coding sequence is TGTGCCAGCAGCCTGGTCGCGGGGGTGGGTGGCTACACCTTC.

The J gene is TRBJ1-3, the V gene TRBV12-3 or TRBV12-4; the D is unclear. V lost 5 bases and J lost 4, with 15 bases in between. The CDR3 consists of 15 residues. DNA of the CDR3: TGTGCCAGCAGTCTCGCCGGTGGGAGCGGAAACACCATATATTTT. It encodes CASSLAGGSGNTIYF.

This clonotype was seen a few times. The V call is TRBV20-1, the J call TRBJ2-3, with 12 bases matching TRBD2. The germline gives CDR1 DFQATT, CDR2 SNEGSKA (reference sequence). The CDR3 runs to 16 residues. With 4 bases clipped from V and 1 base from J, the junction kept 6 bases outside the gene matches. The CDR3 nucleotides are TGCAGTGCTACCCTAGCGGGGGGGTACCGCACAGATACGCAGTATTTT. This sequence encodes CSATLAGGYRTDTQYF.

The rearrangement links TRBV6-5 to TRBJ2-2; no clear D. The V end was cut by 2 bases, the J end by 6 bases, with 1 base between. The germline V gene has CDR1 MNHEY and CDR2 SVGAGI. The CDR3 runs 11 residues. CDR3 nucleotides: TGTGCCAGCAGTTACGCCGGGGAGCTGTTTTTT. As protein: CASSYAGELFF.

This sequence joins TRBV6-1 and TRBJ2-3; 9 bases match TRBD2. Germline loops: CDR1 MNHNS, CDR2 SASEGT. CDR3 length: 17 amino acids. With 1 base clipped from V and 6 bases from J, the junction kept 11 bases outside the gene matches. DNA of the CDR3: TGTGCCAGCAGTGAAGTTTTCGGGCGGGGGGGCGGTGATACGCAGTATTTT. Protein product: CASSEVFGRGGGDTQYF.

This clonotype was counted a single time. This sequence joins TRBV4-1 and TRBJ2-3; 11 bases line up with TRBD1. The germline V gene has CDR1 MGHRA and CDR2 YSYEKL. The CDR3 has 15 residues. The V segment lost 1 base and the J segment 6 bases; nucleotides outside the gene matches: 3. CDR3 amino acids: CASSQVGTGGDTQYF. DNA for the CDR3: TGCGCCAGCAGCCAAGTAGGGACAGGGGGGGATACGCAGTATTTT.

This chain connects TRBV5-4 to TRBJ2-2, with a possible D match to TRBD2 (5 bases). V lost 7 bases to trimming and J lost 7 bases, with 17 bases between them. Looked up from germline, CDR1 is SGHNT and CDR2 is YYREEE (reference sequence). The CDR3 is 14 residues long. The CDR3 sequence is CASSARTSGGELFF. The CDR3 bases are TGTGCCAGCTCAGCCAGGACTTCTGGCGGGGAGCTGTTTTTT. The full variable domain, its missing parts supplied by reference TRBV5-4 and TRBJ2-2, is ETGVTQSPTHLIKTRGQQVTLRCSSQSGHNTVSWYQQALGQGPQFIFQYYREEENGRGNFPPRFSGLQFPNYSSELNVNALELDDSALYLCASSARTSGGELFFGEGSRLTVL.

The chain couples TRBV5-1 to TRBJ1-2; 9 bases are shared with TRBD1. The CDR3 has 14 amino acids. From germline, CDR1 is SGHRS and CDR2 YFSETQ. Trimming cost V 3 bases and J 4 bases; bases outside gene matches: 4. In nucleotides, the CDR3 is TGCGCCAGCAGCTGGGGACAGGGTTCCTATGGCTACACCTTC. This gives the protein CASSWGQGSYGYTF.

The rearrangement links TRBV30 to TRBJ1-1; 8 nucleotides line up with TRBD1. J was trimmed by 7 bases and V by 5 bases; bases with no gene match: 9. This CDR3 spans 13 amino acids. Germline lookup yields CDR1 GTSNPN and CDR2 SVGIG (reference sequence). CDR3 coding DNA: TGTGCCTGGGGCAGGGGGCTGGGGAGTGAAGCTTTCTTT. Its translation is CAWGRGLGSEAFF.

This clonotype was seen a handful of times. The V gene is TRBV30, the J gene TRBJ1-4; unclear D gene. The CDR3 has 12 amino acids. Per the germline V gene, CDR1 is GTSNPN and CDR2 is SVGIG (reference sequence). V was clipped by 6 bases and J by 4 bases, with 9 bases between them. The CDR3 nucleotides are TGTGCCTGCGTGGGGAATAATGAAAAACTGTTTTTT. As protein: CACVGNNEKLFF.

This clonotype was detected only a few times. The chain joins TRBV6-1 to TRBJ2-6; D is uncertain. CDR3 length: 15 amino acids. Germline V gives CDR1 MNHNS, CDR2 SASEGT. V was shortened by 7 bases and J by 4 bases, with 14 bases between the two germline ends. CDR3 region: CASTPSGRGANVLTF. The CDR3 nucleotides are TGTGCCAGCACCCCATCCGGGCGAGGGGCCAACGTCCTGACTTTC.

The V gene is TRBV19, the J gene TRBJ2-6; the D is unclear. This CDR3 region has 15 residues. Deletions cut 3 bases from V and 0 bases from J, with 6 bases between. CDR1 LNHDA and CDR2 SQIVND come from the germline V gene (reference sequence). CDR3: CASSMAGSGANVLTF. The DNA for the CDR3 is TGTGCCAGTAGTATGGCCGGCTCTGGGGCCAACGTCCTGACTTTC.

The genes are TRBV5-1 and TRBJ2-5; D unresolved. CDR1 is SGHRS, CDR2 YFSETQ, per germline. The V end lost 1 base, the J end lost 2 bases, and 15 bases lay between the germline ends. The CDR3 runs to 16 residues. CDR3 bases: TGCGCCAGCAGCTTGCAGGCGACTGGGCCTCAAGAGACCCAGTACTTC. Amino acid sequence: CASSLQATGPQETQYF. The variable domain in full, completed from reference TRBV5-1 and TRBJ2-5, reads KAGVTQTPRYLIKTRGQQVTLSCSPISGHRSVSWYQQTPGQGLQFLFEYFSETQRNKGNFPGRFSGRQFSNSRSEMNVSTLELGDSALYLCASSLQATGPQETQYFGPGTRLLVL.

This rearrangement joins TRBV25-1 to TRBJ1-1, with a tentative D call TRBD1 (6 bases). The CDR3 sequence is 15 residues long. Germline-derived CDR1 and CDR2 are MGHDK and SYGVNS. V was trimmed by 1 base and J by 3 bases, leaving 12 bases between them. In nucleotides, the CDR3 is TGTGCCAGCAGTGAATCCCAGGGGCGGGACACTGAAGCTTTCTTT. Residues: CASSESQGRDTEAFF.